This T cell receptor beta chain came from a study of sequential checkpoint blockade in melanoma. For the study at large: First-line arms were nivolumab then ipilimumab, or the reverse, randomized 1:1. Each arm's sequence ended with maintenance nivolumab.

Measured with immunoSEQ multiplex PCR; TCRdb has only the in-frame clones, and not every one. This sample carries 25,000 to 35,000 clones, about 83% of them seen once, and the ten largest clones take about 17%. As to treatment: randomized to nivolumab then ipilimumab (arm A) or the reverse (arm B). PBMC sorting kept live CD3+CD8+ cells without CD19 or CD56. Trimming removed 2 bases from V and 2 bases from J, with 14 bases in between. The V gene's germline CDR1 is SGHNT and CDR2 YYREEE (reference sequence). The CDR3 extends over 15 amino acids. This clonotype originated in a human donor with melanoma. The chain is built from TRBV5-4 and TRBJ2-7; D is possibly TRBD2 (6 bases). The sequencing here drew on CD8+ T cells sorted from blood (inferred from file names), taken from a patient given nivolumab and ipilimumab in sequence. In DNA form, the CDR3 reads TGTGCCAGCAGCTTCTCGGGGGAAAGGACCTACGAGCAGTACTTC. It codes for CASSFSGERTYEQYF.